This T cell receptor beta chain appears in the sequencing data of a study of graft-versus-host responses after intestinal transplantation. This CDR3 region has 13 residues. Trimming took off 1 base at V and 5 bases at J, with 9 bases between the two ends. The germline CDR1 and CDR2 sequences are SGHRS and YFSETQ. Findings and limits, study-wide: The presence of high graft-versus-host to host-versus-graft clonal ratios in allografts characterized patients with graft-donor T cell macrochimerism. GvH clones surfaced in recipient marrow, some emerging earlier in ileum or blood.

To note about this clone: Its target is not known.

TCRdb keeps only in-frame clones here, not all; method: immunoSEQ multiplex PCR. Of about 110,000 clones listed, 93% are singletons. The sample in question was unstimulated CD8+ T cells sorted from spleen or lymph node cells, obtained before intestinal transplant. The TCR sequence derives from a human donor who received an intestinal transplant. The V gene is TRBV5-1, the J gene TRBJ1-1, with unresolved D. The CDR3 DNA reads TGCGCCAGCAGCTTGCCAGACGAGACTGAAGCTTTCTTT. Translated: CASSLPDETEAFF. Filled out from reference TRBV5-1 and TRBJ1-1, the complete variable domain reads KAGVTQTPRYLIKTRGQQVTLSCSPISGHRSVSWYQQTPGQGLQFLFEYFSETQRNKGNFPGRFSGRQFSNSRSEMNVSTLELGDSALYLCASSLPDETEAFFGQGTRLTVV.